This T cell receptor (beta chain) was recorded in a study of cytomegalovirus exposure and HLA in healthy donors. With 60 Vbeta and 13 Jbeta primers, the PCR was carried out. Data came from immunoSEQ multiplex PCR; TCRdb stores just in-frame clones and leaves some out. The repertoire holds 150,000 to 190,000 clones, with approximately 85% as singletons. CDR1 and CDR2 from the germline V gene are KGHSH and LQKENI. The CDR3 runs 16 residues. V gave up 5 bases and J gave up 1 base, with 15 bases separating them. The source is a woman younger than 35 in good health and CMV-seronegative. The sample comprised PBMCs. This chain uses TRBV18 with TRBJ2-1, with D tentatively TRBD2 (6 bases). The CDR3 DNA reads as TGTGCCAGCTCATCCACCGCTAGCGCTTCCTACAATGAGCAGTTCTTC. Translated: CASSSTASASYNEQFF.